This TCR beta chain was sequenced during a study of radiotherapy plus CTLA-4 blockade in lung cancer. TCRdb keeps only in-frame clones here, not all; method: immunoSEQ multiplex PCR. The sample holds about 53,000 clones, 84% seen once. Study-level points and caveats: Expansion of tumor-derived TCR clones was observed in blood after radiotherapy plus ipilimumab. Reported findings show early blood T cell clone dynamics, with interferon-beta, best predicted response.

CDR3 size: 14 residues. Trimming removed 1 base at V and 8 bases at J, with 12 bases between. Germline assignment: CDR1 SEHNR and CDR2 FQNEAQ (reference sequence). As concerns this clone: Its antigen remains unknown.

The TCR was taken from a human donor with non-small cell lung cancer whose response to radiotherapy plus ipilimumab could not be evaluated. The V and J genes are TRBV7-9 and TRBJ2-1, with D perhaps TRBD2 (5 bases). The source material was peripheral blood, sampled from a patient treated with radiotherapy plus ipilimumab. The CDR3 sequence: CASSLGLGSDEQFF. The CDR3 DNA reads TGTGCCAGCAGCTTAGGGCTAGGGAGCGATGAGCAGTTCTTC. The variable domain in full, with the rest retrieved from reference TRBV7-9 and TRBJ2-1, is DTGVSQNPRHKITKRGQNVTFRCDPISEHNRLYWYRQTLGQGPEFLTYFQNEAQLEKSRLLSDRFSAERPKGSFSTLEIQRTEQGDSAMYLCASSLGLGSDEQFFGPGTRLTVL.